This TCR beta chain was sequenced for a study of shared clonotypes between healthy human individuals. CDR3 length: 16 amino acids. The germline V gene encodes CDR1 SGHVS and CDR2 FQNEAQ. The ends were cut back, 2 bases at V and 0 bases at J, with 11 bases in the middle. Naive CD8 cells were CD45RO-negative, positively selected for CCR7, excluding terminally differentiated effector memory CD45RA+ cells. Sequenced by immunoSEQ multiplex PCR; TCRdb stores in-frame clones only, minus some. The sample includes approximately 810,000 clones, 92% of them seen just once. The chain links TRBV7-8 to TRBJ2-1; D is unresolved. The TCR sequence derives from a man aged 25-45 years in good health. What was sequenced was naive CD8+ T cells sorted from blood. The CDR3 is CASSLLIQSSYNEQFF. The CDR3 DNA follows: TGTGCCAGCAGCTTATTAATACAGAGCTCCTACAATGAGCAGTTCTTC.